This is a list of T cell receptor beta chains from one sample in a study of blood T cell repertoires in COVID-19. Using immunoSEQ multiplex PCR, the repertoire was profiled, and TCRdb retains in-frame clones only, with some absent. The table includes 55,000 to 80,000 clones, approximately 86% detected once. The source material was peripheral blood. These receptors were collected from a human donor in a cohort sampled during active COVID-19. CDR3s include the opening cysteine and the closing phenylalanine or tryptophan. Fields, in order: clone size, D gene, V gene, J gene, CDR3 DNA, CDR3 protein. D genes are given only for firm matches. Clone size appears in some rows only: once, few, many, or a class for an expanded clone.

clone size: NA; D gene: NA; V gene: TRBV27; J gene: TRBJ2-7; CDR3 DNA: TGTGCCAGCAGTTTATCGAGCCTAACGGGTGAGCAGTACTTC; CDR3 protein: CASSLSSLTGEQYF
clone size: NA; D gene: TRBD2; V gene: TRBV19; J gene: TRBJ2-3; CDR3 DNA: TGTGCCAGTAGTTCGCTTAGCGGGGGAGGAGATACGCAGTATTTT; CDR3 protein: CASSSLSGGGDTQYF
clone size: NA; D gene: TRBD1; V gene: TRBV6-1; J gene: TRBJ2-3; CDR3 DNA: TGTGCCAGCAGTGAAGGACAGGGGGCAGATACGCAGTATTTT; CDR3 protein: CASSEGQGADTQYF
clone size: NA; D gene: TRBD1; V gene: TRBV11-2; J gene: TRBJ1-2; CDR3 DNA: TGTGCCAGCAGCTTAGATTCGGGGCGCAGGGGGAATGGCTACACCTTC; CDR3 protein: CASSLDSGRRGNGYTF
clone size: NA; D gene: NA; V gene: TRBV25-1; J gene: TRBJ2-3; CDR3 DNA: TGTGCCAGCTCAACAGGGACAGATACGCAGTATTTT; CDR3 protein: CASSTGTDTQYF
clone size: NA; D gene: NA; V gene: TRBV9; J gene: TRBJ1-6; CDR3 DNA: TGTGCCAGCTCACTACTGGGGAGGCCACCCCTCCACTTT; CDR3 protein: CASSLLGRPPLHF
clone size: few; D gene: TRBD1; V gene: TRBV9; J gene: TRBJ2-1; CDR3 DNA: TGTGCCAGCAGCGTAGAGGGGGCAGACAATGAGCAGTTCTTC; CDR3 protein: CASSVEGADNEQFF
clone size: NA; D gene: NA; V gene: TRBV3-1/TRBV3-2; J gene: TRBJ2-7; CDR3 DNA: TGTGCCAGCAGCCCCGGACAGCGCTCCTACGAGCAGTACTTC; CDR3 protein: CASSPGQRSYEQYF
clone size: NA; D gene: TRBD2; V gene: TRBV7-2; J gene: TRBJ2-5; CDR3 DNA: TGTGCCAGCAGCCCCTACCCCATCCAGCGGGGGGTCCAAGAGACCCAGTACTTC; CDR3 protein: CASSPYPIQRGVQETQYF
clone size: NA; D gene: TRBD2; V gene: TRBV6-2/TRBV6-3; J gene: TRBJ2-1; CDR3 DNA: TGTGCCAGCAGTCCGACGACTAGCGGGGTGTTGAGCTCCTACAATGAGCAGTTCTTC; CDR3 protein: CASSPTTSGVLSSYNEQFF
clone size: NA; D gene: TRBD1; V gene: TRBV11-2; J gene: TRBJ2-1; CDR3 DNA: TGTGCCAGCAGCTTAGTTGGGGACAGGGGCAATGAGCAGTTCTTC; CDR3 protein: CASSLVGDRGNEQFF
clone size: NA; D gene: NA; V gene: TRBV5-4; J gene: TRBJ1-1; CDR3 DNA: TGTGCCAGCAGCAGGGGCGCGGGGACTGAAGCTTTCTTT; CDR3 protein: CASSRGAGTEAFF
clone size: NA; D gene: TRBD2; V gene: TRBV5-5; J gene: TRBJ2-2; CDR3 DNA: TGTGCCAGCAGGCCGGGACTAGGGACTATGGGCGGGGAGCTGTTTTTT; CDR3 protein: CASRPGLGTMGGELFF
clone size: NA; D gene: NA; V gene: TRBV15; J gene: TRBJ1-1; CDR3 DNA: TGTGCCACCAGCAGAGAAAATTTCCGGGCTTTCTTT; CDR3 protein: CATSRENFRAFF
clone size: NA; D gene: TRBD2; V gene: TRBV9; J gene: TRBJ2-3; CDR3 DNA: TGTGCCAGCAGCGTAGGTAGCGGGGGTGCAGATACGCAGTATTTT; CDR3 protein: CASSVGSGGADTQYF
clone size: NA; D gene: NA; V gene: TRBV3-1/TRBV3-2; J gene: TRBJ1-1; CDR3 DNA: TGTGCCAGCAGCCAAGACAGGGGAAGAGCTTTCTTT; CDR3 protein: CASSQDRGRAFF
clone size: once; D gene: NA; V gene: TRBV9; J gene: TRBJ2-6; CDR3 DNA: TGTGCCAGCAGCGCCCCTAAGACTGAGAACTCTGGGGCCAACGTCCTGACTTTC; CDR3 protein: CASSAPKTENSGANVLTF
clone size: NA; D gene: NA; V gene: TRBV6-5; J gene: TRBJ1-2; CDR3 DNA: TGTGCCAGCAGTTACGCAGGGTACGGCTACACCTTC; CDR3 protein: CASSYAGYGYTF
clone size: NA; D gene: NA; V gene: TRBV19; J gene: TRBJ1-2; CDR3 DNA: TGTGCCAGTAGCACCGGGGACATCTATGGCTACACCTTC; CDR3 protein: CASSTGDIYGYTF
clone size: once; D gene: TRBD1; V gene: TRBV7-2; J gene: TRBJ2-5; CDR3 DNA: TGTGCCAGCGGACGGGACAGGGCGAAGACCCAGTACTTC; CDR3 protein: CASGRDRAKTQYF
clone size: NA; D gene: NA; V gene: TRBV7-8; J gene: TRBJ2-7; CDR3 DNA: TGTGCCAGCAGCTTAGTTTCGGGTTCCGAGCAGTACTTC; CDR3 protein: CASSLVSGSEQYF
clone size: NA; D gene: TRBD1; V gene: TRBV2; J gene: TRBJ1-6; CDR3 DNA: TGTGCCAGCAGCCGGGATCCCATCGTCGACAGGGCACTCAATTCACCCCTCCACTTT; CDR3 protein: CASSRDPIVDRALNSPLHF
clone size: NA; D gene: NA; V gene: TRBV2; J gene: TRBJ2-5; CDR3 DNA: TGTGCCAGCAGGACGGGACTCCTTTCTGAGACCCAGTACTTC; CDR3 protein: CASRTGLLSETQYF
clone size: NA; D gene: NA; V gene: TRBV11-2; J gene: TRBJ1-4; CDR3 DNA: TGTGCCAGCAGCTCGGGAGAAAAACTGTTTTTT; CDR3 protein: CASSSGEKLFF
clone size: NA; D gene: TRBD1; V gene: TRBV9; J gene: TRBJ2-3; CDR3 DNA: TGTGCCAGCAGCCCGGGACAGGGGATAGATACGCAGTATTTT; CDR3 protein: CASSPGQGIDTQYF
clone size: NA; D gene: NA; V gene: TRBV7-2; J gene: TRBJ2-3; CDR3 DNA: TGTGCCAGCAGCTTAAAGGGGGCAGATACGCAGTATTTT; CDR3 protein: CASSLKGADTQYF
clone size: NA; D gene: NA; V gene: TRBV12-3/TRBV12-4; J gene: TRBJ1-6; CDR3 DNA: TGTGCCAGCGGCGACGGGAATTCACCCCTCCACTTT; CDR3 protein: CASGDGNSPLHF
clone size: few; D gene: TRBD2; V gene: TRBV7-2; J gene: TRBJ2-7; CDR3 DNA: TGTGCCAGCAGCTTAGACGGGGGGGGCAAAAGGGAGCAGTACTTC; CDR3 protein: CASSLDGGGKREQYF
clone size: NA; D gene: NA; V gene: TRBV6-2/TRBV6-3; J gene: TRBJ2-4; CDR3 DNA: TGTGCCAGCAGTCGCCAACACAGGGTTGAGCTAGCCAAAAACATTCAGTACTTC; CDR3 protein: CASSRQHRVELAKNIQYF
clone size: NA; D gene: NA; V gene: TRBV5-4; J gene: TRBJ1-4; CDR3 DNA: TGTGCCAGCAGCCCGCGACAGGTGCTAAATGAAAAACTGTTTTTT; CDR3 protein: CASSPRQVLNEKLFF
clone size: NA; D gene: NA; V gene: TRBV6-5; J gene: TRBJ1-2; CDR3 DNA: TGTGCCAGCAGTAAACAGGACCTCTATGGCTACACCTTC; CDR3 protein: CASSKQDLYGYTF
clone size: NA; D gene: TRBD2; V gene: TRBV5-1; J gene: TRBJ2-2; CDR3 DNA: TGCGCCAGCACCTCGGGGGGAAAGGCGGGAAGCGGGGAGCTGTTTTTT; CDR3 protein: CASTSGGKAGSGELFF
clone size: NA; D gene: NA; V gene: TRBV3-1/TRBV3-2; J gene: TRBJ2-5; CDR3 DNA: TGTGCCAGCAGCCATAGTCAAGAGACCCAGTACTTC; CDR3 protein: CASSHSQETQYF
clone size: NA; D gene: TRBD1; V gene: TRBV5-6; J gene: TRBJ1-4; CDR3 DNA: TGTGCCAGCAGCTCCCTGGGGAGGGGGACAGGGGAGGATGAAAAACTGTTTTTT; CDR3 protein: CASSSLGRGTGEDEKLFF
clone size: NA; D gene: NA; V gene: TRBV5-1; J gene: TRBJ1-2; CDR3 DNA: TGCGCCAGCAGCCCAGGAAGCTCAGGGCCCTATGGCTACACCTTC; CDR3 protein: CASSPGSSGPYGYTF
clone size: once; D gene: TRBD1; V gene: TRBV7-2; J gene: TRBJ2-3; CDR3 DNA: TGTGCCAGCAGCCCAACCGGGACAGGGAGCACAGATACGCAGTATTTT; CDR3 protein: CASSPTGTGSTDTQYF
clone size: NA; D gene: NA; V gene: TRBV7-3; J gene: TRBJ1-1; CDR3 DNA: TGTGCCAGCAGCCTTGGGGGGGCGCAGGGCACTGAAGCTTTCTTT; CDR3 protein: CASSLGGAQGTEAFF
clone size: NA; D gene: TRBD1; V gene: TRBV5-1; J gene: TRBJ2-1; CDR3 DNA: TGCGCCAGCAGCGGTGAAGGGGGCGCCTACAATGAGCAGTTCTTC; CDR3 protein: CASSGEGGAYNEQFF
clone size: few; D gene: TRBD2; V gene: TRBV7-9; J gene: TRBJ2-3; CDR3 DNA: TGTGCCAGCAGCTTACGCGGGGGGTCGGATACGCAGTATTTT; CDR3 protein: CASSLRGGSDTQYF
clone size: NA; D gene: NA; V gene: TRBV12-3/TRBV12-4; J gene: TRBJ2-2; CDR3 DNA: TGTGCCAGCAGTTTCCCCGGCACCGGGGAGCTGTTTTTT; CDR3 protein: CASSFPGTGELFF
clone size: NA; D gene: TRBD2; V gene: TRBV11-2; J gene: TRBJ2-3; CDR3 DNA: TGTGCCAGCAGCTGGACTAGCGGGGGGATGACAGATACGCAGTATTTT; CDR3 protein: CASSWTSGGMTDTQYF
clone size: NA; D gene: TRBD1; V gene: TRBV7-2; J gene: TRBJ1-5; CDR3 DNA: TGTGCCAGCAGCCCACGGACAGGAGGTCAGCCCCAGCATTTT; CDR3 protein: CASSPRTGGQPQHF
clone size: NA; D gene: TRBD1; V gene: TRBV19; J gene: TRBJ1-4; CDR3 DNA: TGTGCCAGTAGTATGGGGCAGGGGGCAGGAAAACTGTTTTTT; CDR3 protein: CASSMGQGAGKLFF
clone size: once; D gene: TRBD1; V gene: TRBV27; J gene: TRBJ1-2; CDR3 DNA: TGTGCCAGCAGTTTAGCTTTGCCTAGAGGGGGCGCCCATGGCTACACCTTC; CDR3 protein: CASSLALPRGGAHGYTF
clone size: NA; D gene: TRBD2; V gene: TRBV28; J gene: TRBJ2-1; CDR3 DNA: TGTGCCAGCAGGCTAGCGGGGGGCTCCTACAATGAGCAGTTCTTC; CDR3 protein: CASRLAGGSYNEQFF
clone size: NA; D gene: NA; V gene: TRBV2; J gene: TRBJ1-6; CDR3 DNA: TGTGCCAGCAGTGAAGCAGAGGGATCACCCCTCCACTTT; CDR3 protein: CASSEAEGSPLHF
clone size: few; D gene: TRBD1; V gene: TRBV10-1; J gene: TRBJ1-3; CDR3 DNA: TGCGCCAGCAAGACAGGGAGGACTTCTTTTTCTGGAAACACCATATATTTT; CDR3 protein: CASKTGRTSFSGNTIYF
clone size: few; D gene: NA; V gene: TRBV4-1; J gene: TRBJ2-1; CDR3 DNA: TGCGCCAGCAGCCAAGATAACCCCAGCAATGAGCAGTTCTTC; CDR3 protein: CASSQDNPSNEQFF